These 22 T cell receptor beta chains originate from one sample sequenced in a study of blood T cell repertoires in COVID-19. Some clones are missing from TCRdb's copy, which holds only in-frame ones; the method was immunoSEQ multiplex PCR. The data show 150,000 to 200,000 clones, approximately 87% seen once. The specimen sequenced was peripheral blood. These TCRs come from a woman in her late teens or twenties who had recovered from COVID-19.

This rearrangement joins TRBV11-2 to TRBJ2-3; the D gene is possibly TRBD2 (6 bases). Per germline, CDR1 SGHAT and CDR2 FQNNGV. The CDR3 extends over 17 amino acids. The V and J ends lost 1 base and 6 bases respectively, with 20 bases between them. CDR3 residues: CASSLVQFAGIGDTQYF. For the CDR3, the DNA is TGTGCCAGCAGCTTAGTTCAGTTCGCGGGGATAGGGGATACGCAGTATTTT.

This sequence joins TRBV5-8 and TRBJ2-1; tentative D call: TRBD2 (6 bases). The CDR3 is 17 residues long. Trimming removed 1 base from V and 2 bases from J, with 16 bases in between. Per the germline V gene, CDR1 is SGHTS and CDR2 is YDEGEE. DNA for the CDR3: TGTGCCAGCAGCTTGCTTGGGGGGTCAGTTCCCTACAATGAGCAGTTCTTC. Protein: CASSLLGGSVPYNEQFF.

This chain joins TRBV7-2 and TRBJ1-2, with D uncertain. CDR3 size: 15 residues. Trimming pared 4 bases from V and 3 bases from J, leaving 15 bases between. Germline loops: CDR1 SGHTA, CDR2 FQGNSA. CDR3 residues: CASSSGLGGYYGYTF. The CDR3 nucleotides read TGTGCCAGCAGCTCCGGACTAGGAGGGTACTATGGCTACACCTTC. Variable domain in full (rest from reference TRBV7-2 and TRBJ1-2): GAGVSQSPSNKVTEKGKDVELRCDPISGHTALYWYRQSLGQGLEFLIYFQGNSAPDKSGLPSDRFSAERTGGSVSTLTIQRTQQEDSAVYLCASSSGLGGYYGYTFGSGTRLTVV.

The J gene is TRBJ2-7, the V gene TRBV5-6; possible D gene TRBD1, 6 bases. The CDR3 is made up of 15 amino acids. Germline V CDR1 and CDR2: SGHDT, YYEEEE. The V and J ends lost 0 bases and 2 bases respectively, with 12 bases between them. The CDR3 is CASSLGPRDTYEQYV. As DNA, the CDR3 is TGTGCCAGCAGCTTGGGCCCTCGGGACACCTACGAGCAGTACGTC.

The chain joins TRBV14 to TRBJ2-2; TRBD2 agrees at 8 bases. V shed 4 bases and J 2 bases; nucleotides not matched to a gene: 6. The CDR3 sequence is 16 residues long. Per the germline V gene, CDR1 is SGHDN and CDR2 is FVKESK. CDR3 in DNA: TGTGCCAGCAGCCCGAGAACTAGCGGTAACACCGGGGAGCTGTTTTTT. Its translation is CASSPRTSGNTGELFF.

The J gene is TRBJ1-5, the V gene TRBV6-2 or TRBV6-3, with D perhaps matching TRBD1 (5 bases). Trimming took 2 bases from V and 3 from J, leaving 11 bases between them. The CDR3 consists of 15 residues. Germline V lookup: CDR1 MNHEY, CDR2 SVGEGT. The CDR3 coding sequence is TGTGCCAGCAGTTACCCAAGGGGTAACAATCAGCCCCAGCATTTT. It specifies CASSYPRGNNQPQHF.

This sequence joins TRBV29-1 and TRBJ1-2, with TRBD1 identical over 7 bases. Germline CDR1 and CDR2: SQVTM and ANQGSEA. The CDR3 runs to 13 residues. J was trimmed by 5 bases and V by 1 base; bases with no gene match: 4. The CDR3: CSVEARTGYGYTF. CDR3 DNA: TGCAGCGTTGAAGCCAGGACAGGATATGGCTACACCTTC.

The V call is TRBV1, the J call TRBJ2-3; the D call in the table, TRBD2, was not verified against the DNA. TRBV1 is flagged as a pseudogene. There are 18 residues in the CDR3. CDR3 amino acids: CTSSQDSLAGRFWDTQYF. The CDR3 bases are TGCACCAGCAGCCAAGACTCCCTAGCGGGACGTTTCTGGGATACGCAGTATTTT.

The rearrangement joins TRBV2 to TRBJ1-5; no definite D call. This CDR3 has 15 residues. V was trimmed by 6 bases and J by 3 bases, leaving 15 bases between them. Germline V gives CDR1 SNHLY, CDR2 FYNNEI. The DNA for the CDR3 is TGTGCCAGCAGACTTTCCTCGCAAATCAATCAGCCCCAGCATTTT. It encodes CASRLSSQINQPQHF.

For the CDR3, the DNA is TGCGCCAGCAATCCGGGCCAGTGGGGCGATGAGCAGTTCTTC. It translates to CASNPGQWGDEQFF. V gene TRBV10-2 combines with J gene TRBJ2-1; maybe TRBD1 (5 bases). Germline V gene data show CDR1 as WSHSY and CDR2 as SAAADI. The CDR3 contains 14 residues. V lost 7 bases and J 8 bases, leaving 18 bases between the germline ends.

This chain links TRBV5-4 with TRBJ1-6; D is possibly TRBD1 (6 bases). Per germline, CDR1 SGHNT and CDR2 YYREEE (reference sequence). The CDR3 is 19 residues long. V was cut by 4 bases and J by 0 bases, with 20 bases left in between. CDR3: CASSGMAGTPSSYNSPLHF. For the CDR3, the DNA is TGTGCCAGCAGCGGGATGGCCGGGACACCGAGCTCCTATAATTCACCCCTCCACTTT. Full variable domain (rest looked up from reference TRBV5-4 and TRBJ1-6): ETGVTQSPTHLIKTRGQQVTLRCSSQSGHNTVSWYQQALGQGPQFIFQYYREEENGRGNFPPRFSGLQFPNYSSELNVNALELDDSALYLCASSGMAGTPSSYNSPLHFGNGTRLTVT.

The chain joins TRBV6-6 to TRBJ1-6; maybe TRBD1 (5 bases). Germline V lookup: CDR1 MNHNY, CDR2 SVGAGI (reference sequence). Between the trimmed V and J ends, which lost 4 bases and 0 bases, there was a span of 10 bases. The CDR3 length is 16 residues. The CDR3 sequence: CASSLGLRSYNSPLHF. In DNA form, the CDR3 reads TGTGCCAGCAGTTTGGGACTCCGCTCCTATAATTCACCCCTCCACTTT.

As for this clone: Other DNA sequences from this sample encode an identical CDR3 as well. The chain combines TRBV5-4 with TRBJ2-5, with 8 bases identical to TRBD1. The germline gives CDR1 SGHNT, CDR2 YYREEE (reference sequence). The V and J ends lost 2 bases and 1 base, in that order; junction bases with no gene match: 1. The CDR3 consists of 14 residues. The CDR3 loop reads CASSLTGGQETQYF. CDR3 sequence (DNA): TGTGCCAGCAGCTTAACAGGGGGCCAAGAGACCCAGTACTTC.

About this clone itself: With a much larger clone just one base away, this may be a read error. The chain couples TRBV2 to TRBJ2-7; 12 bases line up with TRBD2. Germline-derived CDR1 and CDR2 are SNHLY and FYNNEI. J lost 0 bases, V lost 1 base, and 4 bases had no gene match. The CDR3 is made up of 17 amino acids. The CDR3 here is CASSEGLAGGGSYEQYF. The CDR3 bases are TGTGCCAGCAGTGAAGGTCTAGCGGGGGGGGGCTCCTACGAGCAGTACTTC.

The gene calls are TRBV7-6 and TRBJ2-1; TRBD2 aligns across 11 bases. Germline V gene data show CDR1 as SGHVS and CDR2 as FNYEAQ. The CDR3 loop spans 15 amino acids. Trimming cost V 5 bases and J 10 bases; bases outside gene matches: 10. This CDR3 reads CASSPGTSGPLEQFF. The CDR3 coding sequence is TGTGCCAGCAGCCCCGGGACTAGCGGCCCCTTGGAGCAGTTCTTC.

The J gene is TRBJ1-1, the V gene TRBV6-2 or TRBV6-3; possible D gene TRBD1, 6 bases. With 2 bases removed from V and 0 bases from J, the gap between germline ends came to 10 bases. The CDR3 extends over 15 amino acids. Germline V lookup: CDR1 MNHEY, CDR2 SVGEGT. For the CDR3, the DNA is TGTGCCAGCAGTTACACACAGGGAGTGAACACTGAAGCTTTCTTT. Residues: CASSYTQGVNTEAFF.

CDR3 residues: CASRSTGTGTYNEQFF. CDR3 DNA sequence: TGTGCCAGCAGAAGCACCGGGACAGGGACCTACAATGAGCAGTTCTTC. The V call is TRBV7-2, the J call TRBJ2-1, with 9 bases lining up with TRBD1. The CDR3 consists of 16 residues. With V trimmed by 6 bases and J by 2 bases, 8 bases remained unmatched. Germline V gives CDR1 SGHTA, CDR2 FQGNSA.

V and J are TRBV9 and TRBJ1-1, with D unresolved. V dropped 1 base and J dropped 5 bases, with 12 bases sitting between them. Germline CDR1 is SGDLS and CDR2 is YYNGEE. CDR3 length: 14 amino acids. CDR3 amino acids: CASSVLSGRTEAFF. CDR3 nucleotides: TGTGCCAGCAGCGTATTGAGCGGTAGGACTGAAGCTTTCTTT.

The chain is built from TRBV18 and TRBJ2-3; the match to TRBD1 covers 8 bases. V gave up 3 bases and J gave up 2 bases; unmatched junction bases: 1. Germline lookup yields CDR1 KGHSH and CDR2 LQKENI. This CDR3 comprises 14 residues. CDR3 loop: CASSPTGATDTQYF. CDR3 coding DNA: TGTGCCAGCTCACCGACAGGGGCCACAGATACGCAGTATTTT.

This rearrangement joins TRBV7-2 to TRBJ1-1; a weak D match, TRBD1 (6 bases). The CDR3 loop spans 20 amino acids. The germline CDR1 and CDR2 sequences are SGHTA and FQGNSA. Trimming shortened V by 0 bases and J by 4 bases, and 27 bases separated the two germline ends. The CDR3: CASSLAIWGRGRIRGTEAFF. CDR3 DNA sequence: TGTGCCAGCAGCTTAGCGATATGGGGCAGGGGTAGGATTCGAGGCACTGAAGCTTTCTTT.

This chain links TRBV5-1 with TRBJ2-7, with 8 bases identical to TRBD2. Per germline, CDR1 SGHRS and CDR2 YFSETQ. The CDR3 has 15 residues. The ends lost 4 bases at V and 2 bases at J; junction bases unmatched: 8. CDR3 sequence (DNA): TGCGCCAGCAGCCTCCTGCTAGCGGGCCCCTACGAGCAGTACGTC. Translated: CASSLLLAGPYEQYV.

Only one count was recorded for this clone. The chain has TRBV7-3 and TRBJ2-3; TRBD2 matches 7 bases. This CDR3 has 17 amino acids. Germline values: CDR1 SGHTA, CDR2 FQGTGA. V trimming: 0 bases; J trimming: 0 bases; junction bases outside the gene matches: 6. CDR3 loop: CASSLTYTGGSTDTQYF. CDR3 sequence (DNA): TGTGCCAGCAGCTTAACGTATACGGGAGGAAGCACAGATACGCAGTATTTT. The full variable domain, completed using reference TRBV7-3 and TRBJ2-3, is GAGVSQTPSNKVTEKGKYVELRCDPISGHTALYWYRQSLGQGPEFLIYFQGTGAADDSGLPNDRFFAVRPEGSVSTLKIQRTERGDSAVYLCASSLTYTGGSTDTQYFGPGTRLTVL.